The 17 T cell receptor beta chains in this list originate from one sample, sequenced in a study of shared T cell receptors in the human thymus (dated by TCRdb to about 2021). The library was built by means of the immunoSEQ multiplex PCR assay. The immuneACCESS repertoire file appears here via TCRdb, limited to in-frame rearrangements. These files lack a portion of the clones; in checked studies, under half of the deficit traces to unresolved V genes, and the cause of the others is not known. The sample includes 500,000 to 750,000 clones, with roughly 90% observed a single time. The ten largest clonotypes hold around 0.01% of the sample. A further study also used this sample, focusing on human thymus T cells.

Source material: thymocytes. Receptors originate from a boy under two years old with a congenital heart defect. Donor details come from another sample of the same person, matched by shared clones.

J is TRBJ1-5 and V is TRBV7-2; D is perhaps TRBD1 (5 bases). The ends were cut back, 3 bases at V and 5 bases at J, with 26 bases in the middle. The germline V gene encodes CDR1 SGHTA and CDR2 FQGNSA. This CDR3 is built from 19 residues. The CDR3 DNA reads TGTGCCAGCAGCTTCGAGCATGTAAGGGGCCAGCAGCAATATCAGCCCCAGCATTTT. The encoded protein is CASSFEHVRGQQQYQPQHF.

Regarding this clone: A read error may account for a junction end that differs from germline. The chain carries TRBV11-2 and TRBJ2-7; 9 nucleotides match TRBD2. CDR3 length equals 15 residues. Germline CDR1 is SGHAT and CDR2 is FQNNGV. This CDR3 reads CASSRTPLGGRVPPF. DNA for the CDR3: TGTGCCAGCAGCCGTACCCCCCTCGGCGGGAGGGTTCCCCCCTTC.

V usage is TRBV5-4 and J usage is TRBJ2-1; 11 nucleotides line up with TRBD2. V lost 5 bases, J lost 5 bases, and 15 bases stayed unmatched. This CDR3 region has 18 residues. CDR1 is SGHNT, CDR2 YYREEE, per germline (reference sequence). The CDR3 coding sequence is TGTGCCAGCAGTTCCCGTGTGGTAGCGGGAGGGCCAAACAATGAGCAGTTCTTC. Encoded protein: CASSSRVVAGGPNNEQFF. Together with reference TRBV5-4 and TRBJ2-1, the CDR3 gives the full variable domain: ETGVTQSPTHLIKTRGQQVTLRCSSQSGHNTVSWYQQALGQGPQFIFQYYREEENGRGNFPPRFSGLQFPNYSSELNVNALELDDSALYLCASSSRVVAGGPNNEQFFGPGTRLTVL.

V is TRBV4-2 and J is TRBJ2-5; D unclear. The CDR3 consists of 15 residues. V dropped 3 bases and J dropped 3 bases, with 14 bases sitting between them. The germline CDR1 and CDR2 sequences are LGHNA and YNFKEQ. CDR3 sequence: CASSHVARPEETQYF. CDR3 DNA: TGTGCCAGCAGCCATGTCGCCAGGCCCGAAGAGACCCAGTACTTC.

V is TRBV4-1 and J is TRBJ2-3; 7 nucleotides line up with TRBD1. Germline V gives CDR1 MGHRA, CDR2 YSYEKL. The CDR3 has 17 amino acids. The trim removed 1 base at V and 4 bases at J, leaving 11 bases unmatched. The CDR3 DNA is TGCGCCAGCAGCCAAGTGAACCCCGGGACAGCCCCAGATACGCAGTATTTT. It translates to CASSQVNPGTAPDTQYF.

This clone was counted once. The chain recombines TRBV7-9 with TRBJ2-1, with D possibly being TRBD2 (6 bases). The CDR3 length is 16 residues. V was pared by 0 bases and J by 0 bases, with 9 bases between. Germline V gene data show CDR1 as SEHNR and CDR2 as FQNEAQ (reference sequence). This CDR3 reads CASSLARGSSYNEQFF. CDR3 DNA sequence: TGTGCCAGCAGCTTAGCACGGGGGAGCTCCTACAATGAGCAGTTCTTC.

This clone was found once. The chain employs TRBV6-5 and TRBJ2-7; a weak D match, TRBD2 (6 bases). From germline, CDR1 is MNHEY and CDR2 SVGAGI. Trimming removed 7 bases from V and 4 bases from J, with 20 bases in between. This CDR3 region has 15 residues. CDR3 residues: CASISPGLPDYEQYF. CDR3 in DNA: TGTGCCAGCATTTCCCCGGGACTTCCGGATTACGAGCAGTACTTC.

CDR3 loop: CAIRGQQGAGDHEQFF. Written as DNA, the CDR3 is TGTGCCATCAGGGGTCAACAGGGTGCAGGCGACCATGAGCAGTTCTTC. V is TRBV10-3 and J is TRBJ2-1; D might be TRBD1 (6 bases). In germline, CDR1 is ENHRY, CDR2 SYGVKD. The germline V and J ends were trimmed by 6 bases and 8 bases, with 23 bases remaining between them. The CDR3 contains 16 residues.

The chain employs TRBV19 and TRBJ2-7; tentative D call: TRBD1 (6 bases). Between the trimmed V and J ends, which lost 5 bases and 7 bases, there was a span of 18 bases. CDR3 length equals 14 residues. CDR1 and CDR2 from the germline V gene are LNHDA and SQIVND (reference sequence). CDR3 amino acids: CASSRGQHPLEQYF. The CDR3 DNA reads TGTGCCAGTAGTCGCGGACAGCACCCTCTGGAGCAGTACTTC.

The chain has TRBV2 and TRBJ1-5; 8 bases line up with TRBD1. Trimming cost V 7 bases and J 4 bases; bases outside gene matches: 6. The V gene's germline CDR1 is SNHLY and CDR2 FYNNEI. The CDR3 sequence is 14 residues long. The CDR3 DNA sequence: TGTGCCAGCACGCAGGGGGCTGCAAATCAGCCCCAGCATTTT. Protein: CASTQGAANQPQHF.

V usage is TRBV6-6 and J usage is TRBJ1-3, with D unresolved. Germline V lookup: CDR1 MNHNY, CDR2 SVGAGI (reference sequence). Trimming stripped 7 bases from V and 0 bases from J, with 13 bases between. This CDR3 region has 15 residues. CDR3 protein: CASTPGLTSGNTIYF. As DNA, the CDR3 is TGTGCCAGCACCCCGGGGTTAACCTCTGGAAACACCATATATTTT.

V and J are TRBV5-4 and TRBJ2-1; TRBD2 agrees at 11 bases. CDR3 length: 16 amino acids. J was trimmed by 5 bases and V by 4 bases; bases with no gene match: 8. Germline V gene sequence: CDR1 SGHNT, CDR2 YYREEE (reference sequence). The CDR3 bases are TGTGCCAGCAGCGCCCCGACTAGCGGGAACAACAATGAGCAGTTCTTC. This gives the protein CASSAPTSGNNNEQFF.

The chain joins TRBV4-3 to TRBJ2-4; D might be TRBD2 (5 bases). Trimming took 3 bases from V and 0 from J, leaving 24 bases between them. This CDR3 region has 20 residues. CDR1 LGHNA and CDR2 YSLEER come from the germline V gene. CDR3 residues: CASSHSLREGRFGAKNIQYF. The CDR3 nucleotides are TGCGCCAGCAGCCACTCTCTCCGGGAAGGCCGCTTCGGAGCCAAAAACATTCAGTACTTC.

This chain links TRBV5-4 with TRBJ2-3, with 7 positions matching TRBD2. The V and J ends lost 4 bases and 0 bases, in that order; junction bases with no gene match: 11. The CDR3 loop spans 17 amino acids. Germline CDR1 is SGHNT and CDR2 is YYREEE (reference sequence). CDR3 region: CASSHLASGGSTDTQYF. The CDR3 nucleotides are TGTGCCAGCAGCCACCTAGCTAGCGGAGGGAGCACAGATACGCAGTATTTT.

This chain links TRBV4-1 with TRBJ2-1, with 9 bases fitting TRBD2. This CDR3 is built from 17 residues. Trimming removed 3 bases from V and 2 bases from J; junction bases left unmatched: 8. Per germline, CDR1 MGHRA and CDR2 YSYEKL. CDR3 DNA sequence: TGCGCCAGCAGCCATAGGTCTAGCGGGAAGACCTACAATGAGCAGTTCTTC. As protein: CASSHRSSGKTYNEQFF.

The CDR3 DNA follows: TGTGCCAGCAGTGAACCGACAGGCCTGAACACCGGGGAGCTGTTTTTT. This encodes CASSEPTGLNTGELFF. This sequence joins TRBV25-1 and TRBJ2-2; possibly TRBD1 for D (6 bases). V was clipped by 2 bases and J by 1 base, with 11 bases between them. Germline CDR1 reads MGHDK; CDR2 reads SYGVNS. The CDR3 covers 16 residues.

The chain couples TRBV4-3 to TRBJ2-3; weak D call: TRBD2 (5 bases). V was pared by 0 bases and J by 0 bases, with 16 bases between. Germline CDR1 and CDR2: LGHNA and YSLEER. CDR3 length: 18 amino acids. CDR3 nucleotides: TGCGCCAGCAGCCAAGACGGGCCTAGCCCAATCAGCACAGATACGCAGTATTTT. As protein: CASSQDGPSPISTDTQYF.